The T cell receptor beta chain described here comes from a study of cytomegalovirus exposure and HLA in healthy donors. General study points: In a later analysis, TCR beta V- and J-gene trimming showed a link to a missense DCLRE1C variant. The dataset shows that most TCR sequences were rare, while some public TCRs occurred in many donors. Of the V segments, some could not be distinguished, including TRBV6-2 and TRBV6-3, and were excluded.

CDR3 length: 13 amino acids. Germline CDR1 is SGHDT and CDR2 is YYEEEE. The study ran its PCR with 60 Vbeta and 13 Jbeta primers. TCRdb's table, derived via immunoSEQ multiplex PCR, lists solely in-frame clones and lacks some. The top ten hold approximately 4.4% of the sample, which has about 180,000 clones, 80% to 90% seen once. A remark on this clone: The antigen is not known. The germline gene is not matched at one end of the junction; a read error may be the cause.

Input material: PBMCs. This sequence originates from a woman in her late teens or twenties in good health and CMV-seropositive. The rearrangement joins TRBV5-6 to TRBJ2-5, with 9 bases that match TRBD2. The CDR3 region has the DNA TGTGCCAGCAGCTTGGAGTCCGCGGGGGGGCCGGACTTC. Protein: CASSLESAGGPDF.